Reported below is one T cell receptor (beta chain). Enrolled during active infection, Seattle patients were then followed longitudinally. These data originate in a study of blood T cell repertoires in COVID-19. Study overall: Samples came from the United States, Italy and Spain, spanning acute and convalescent COVID-19.

As originally analysed: The authors estimated nucleated cell counts from reference gene primer amplification. Sequencing used immunoSEQ multiplex PCR; TCRdb keeps in-frame clones, though not all of them. The V and J calls and the clone size are those of that table, but D and trimming were determined from the DNA. The table lists about 440,000 clones, 88% of them singletons, with roughly an eighth in the top ten. The TCR was taken from a woman between 45 and 60 years old with COVID-19, enrolled during active disease. What was sequenced was peripheral blood.

The DNA for the CDR3 is TGTGCCAGCAGGTTTGGAGGGTCGAACACTGAAGCTTTCTTT. This gives the protein CASRFGGSNTEAFF. V gene TRBV4-2 combines with J gene TRBJ1-1; D ambiguous. The germline gives CDR1 LGHNA, CDR2 YNFKEQ. This CDR3 has 14 amino acids. Trimming removed 6 bases from V and 1 base from J, with 12 bases in between.